Listed here are 22 T cell receptor beta chains from one sample, sequenced in a study of metastatic and nonmetastatic thyroid tumors. TCRdb used MiXCR to call clones anew from the PCR reads. Of 89,000 or so clones in the sample, roughly 8.6% were seen once. Nobody among the patients had been given any treatment before thyroid surgery. The sequenced sample was blood. The receptors shown here come from a female donor with papillary thyroid cancer or a benign thyroid nodule (not recorded which). Some clones in this sample may be carry-over from other donors' samples.

The chain carries TRBV12-3 or TRBV12-4 and TRBJ1-5; D is undetermined. Trimming took 2 bases from V and 3 from J, leaving 8 bases between them. The CDR3 contains 14 residues. For the CDR3, the DNA is TGTGCCAGCAGTTTAACGGGTTACAATCAGCCCCAGCATTTT. This sequence encodes CASSLTGYNQPQHF.

Comment on this clone: A much larger clone sits a single nucleotide away, making a read error possible. The chain has TRBV2 and TRBJ1-4, with 7 bases matching TRBD1. CDR1 and CDR2 (germline): SNHLY, FYNNEI. This CDR3 is built from 15 residues. The ends lost 2 bases at V and 2 bases at J; junction bases unmatched: 2. The CDR3 DNA reads TGTGCCAGCAGTGAAAGAGGGGGCACTAATGAAAAACTGTTTTTT. As protein: CASSERGGTNEKLFF.

This clone was seen repeatedly, ten times or more. This sequence joins TRBV20-1 and TRBJ2-7; tentatively, D is TRBD1 (6 bases). V lost 3 bases and J lost 2, with 17 bases in between. CDR1 DFQATT and CDR2 SNEGSKA come from the germline V gene (reference sequence). The length of the CDR3 is 15 residues. CDR3 protein: CSASISGGAPYEQYF. CDR3 bases: TGCAGTGCTAGTATTTCTGGGGGCGCCCCCTACGAGCAGTACTTC.

The rearrangement uses TRBV30 and TRBJ2-3; tentative D call: TRBD2 (6 bases). The CDR3 runs 14 residues. V lost 7 bases to trimming and J lost 1 base, with 15 bases between them. The V gene's germline CDR1 is GTSNPN and CDR2 SVGIG (reference sequence). The CDR3 bases are TGTGCCTCCTCGGCCGGCGGGGGCACAGATACGCAGTATTTT. Protein product: CASSAGGGTDTQYF. The full variable domain, its missing parts supplied by reference TRBV30 and TRBJ2-3, is SQTIHQWPATLVQPVGSPLSLECTVEGTSNPNLYWYRQAAGRGLQLLFYSVGIGQISSEVPQNLSASRPQDRQFILSSKKLLLSDSGFYLCASSAGGGTDTQYFGPGTRLTVL.

This clone was picked up many times. V usage is TRBV6-1 and J usage is TRBJ1-5, with D possibly being TRBD1 (5 bases). Germline V gives CDR1 MNHNS, CDR2 SASEGT. The CDR3 consists of 16 residues. V was pared by 6 bases and J by 0 bases, with 15 bases between. CDR3 coding DNA: TGTGCCAGCAGGACGGGGGGGTGGCATAGCAATCAGCCCCAGCATTTT. Encoded protein: CASRTGGWHSNQPQHF.

About this clone itself: Given a much more abundant clone one base away, this may be a read error. The rearrangement joins TRBV20-1 to TRBJ2-5; tentative D call: TRBD1 (6 bases). This CDR3 region has 15 residues. Per the germline V gene, CDR1 is DFQATT and CDR2 is SNEGSKA (reference sequence). V lost 3 bases and J 5 bases, leaving 19 bases between the germline ends. CDR3 residues: CSASRSLGAHETQYF. DNA for the CDR3: TGCAGTGCTAGTCGCTCCTTGGGGGCGCACGAGACCCAGTACTTC.

Many counts were recorded for this clone. A much larger clone lies one base from this, so it may be a read error. J is TRBJ2-5 and V is TRBV20-1; D might be TRBD2 (6 bases). Germline lookup yields CDR1 DFQATT and CDR2 SNEGSKA (reference sequence). The CDR3 runs to 14 residues. The V end lost 1 base, the J end lost 1 base, and 10 bases lay between the germline ends. The CDR3 DNA is TGCAGTGCTAGAGGGGGCGGGGCCCAAGAGACCCAGTACTTC. Translating gives CSARGGGAQETQYF.

This clone was seen many times. The rearrangement uses TRBV20-1 and TRBJ2-1; 10 bases agree with TRBD2. CDR1 is DFQATT and CDR2 is SNEGSKA in the germline V gene (reference sequence). Germline trimming cut 0 bases from V and 8 bases from J; bases unmatched to any gene: 7. This CDR3 contains 15 residues. Written as DNA, the CDR3 is TGCAGTGCTAGAGAGGAGCGGGGGGGCCAGGATGAGCAGTTCTTC. Amino acids: CSAREERGGQDEQFF.

A few counts support this clone. The V gene is TRBV6-5, the J gene TRBJ1-2; D may be TRBD1 (6 bases). Germline loops: CDR1 MNHEY, CDR2 SVGAGI. This CDR3 comprises 14 residues. Trimming removed 0 bases from V and 6 bases from J, with 11 bases in between. The CDR3 DNA is TGTGCCAGCAGTTACTCCGCGACAGGAAATGGCTACACCTTC. Its protein is CASSYSATGNGYTF.

Relative to its sample, this clone is medium-sized. The chain recombines TRBV28 with TRBJ1-6, with TRBD1 identical over 7 bases. After removal of 11 bases from V and 4 bases from J, the junction contained 14 bases not matched to a gene. The CDR3 spans 16 residues. Germline V gene lookup returns CDR1 MDHEN and CDR2 SYDVKM. In DNA form, the CDR3 reads TGTGCCTCCAACGGGGGCCTGGACAGGTATAATTCACCCCTCCACTTT. It is translated as CASNGGLDRYNSPLHF.

In its sample, this clone was seen many times. The chain recombines TRBV5-1 with TRBJ1-5, with a weak D call TRBD1 (6 bases). In germline, CDR1 is SGHRS, CDR2 YFSETQ. The CDR3 has 14 residues. Trimming stripped 4 bases from V and 7 bases from J, with 15 bases between. CDR3 loop: CASSETGQGQPQHF. The CDR3 region has the DNA TGCGCCAGCAGCGAGACAGGTCAGGGGCAGCCCCAGCATTTT. The whole variable domain, filled in from reference TRBV5-1 and TRBJ1-5, reads KAGVTQTPRYLIKTRGQQVTLSCSPISGHRSVSWYQQTPGQGLQFLFEYFSETQRNKGNFPGRFSGRQFSNSRSEMNVSTLELGDSALYLCASSETGQGQPQHFGDGTRLSIL.

This clone was seen more than once but under ten times. J is TRBJ2-2 and V is TRBV2, with 13 nucleotides matching TRBD2. This CDR3 is built from 17 residues. CDR1 and CDR2 (germline): SNHLY, FYNNEI. With 11 bases clipped from V and 1 base from J, the junction kept 10 bases outside the gene matches. As DNA, the CDR3 is TGTGCCGGCGCACTACTAGCGGGGGGGCTGAACACCGGGGAGCTGTTTTTT. It yields the protein CAGALLAGGLNTGELFF.

This clone appeared many times. The chain employs TRBV3-1 and TRBJ1-4; possible D gene TRBD1, 6 bases. Trimming left V 3 bases short and J 5 bases short, with 19 bases between. Germline CDR1 is LGHDT and CDR2 is YNNKEL (reference sequence). CDR3 length equals 17 residues. CDR3 amino acids: CASSQGYSTGPNEKLFF. CDR3 coding DNA: TGTGCCAGCAGCCAGGGATATTCGACAGGACCCAATGAAAAACTGTTTTTT.

This clone has just a few counts. Just one base apart from a much larger clone, this may be a read error. This CDR3 is also generated by other DNA sequences in the sample. V is TRBV15 and J is TRBJ1-1; D is perhaps TRBD1 (5 bases). This CDR3 is 14 amino acids long. Germline V gene data show CDR1 as LNHNV and CDR2 as YYDKDF (reference sequence). CDR3 coding DNA: TGCGCCACCAGCAGAGAGCAGGGGAACACTGAAGCTTTCTTT. It translates to CATSREQGNTEAFF. The full variable domain, rest sourced from reference TRBV15 and TRBJ1-1, is DAMVIQNPRYQVTQFGKPVTLSCSQTLNHNVMYWYQQKSSQAPKLLFHYYDKDFNNEADTPDNFQSRRPNTSFCFLDIRSPGLGDTAMYLCATSREQGNTEAFFGQGTRLTVV.

This clone was found many times. This sequence joins TRBV20-1 and TRBJ2-7; 9 nucleotides align to TRBD1. CDR1 and CDR2 from the germline V gene are DFQATT and SNEGSKA (reference sequence). The length of the CDR3 is 14 residues. The junction had 7 bases not matched to a gene; V was cut back by 5 bases and J by 2 bases. DNA for the CDR3: TGCAGTGCTGTCCGGGACAGGGAACCCTACGAGCAGTACTTC. It translates to CSAVRDREPYEQYF.

This clone was observed a few times. This sequence may be a read error, since a much larger clone differs from it by one base. J is TRBJ1-4 and V is TRBV28, with D tentatively TRBD1 (5 bases). Germline lookup yields CDR1 MDHEN and CDR2 SYDVKM. The CDR3 runs 17 residues. Between the trimmed V and J ends, which lost 2 bases and 5 bases, there was a span of 18 bases. The CDR3 reads CASSLGSLGASNEKLFF. The CDR3 DNA follows: TGTGCCAGCAGTTTAGGGTCCCTAGGGGCTTCGAATGAAAAACTGTTTTTT. The variable domain in full, completed from reference TRBV28 and TRBJ1-4, reads DVKVTQSSRYLVKRTGEKVFLECVQDMDHENMFWYRQDPGLGLRLIYFSYDVKMKEKGDIPEGYSVSREKKERFSLILESASTNQTSMYLCASSLGSLGASNEKLFFGSGTQLSVL.

This clone came up many times. The V call is TRBV7-9, the J call TRBJ2-2; D ambiguous. The V gene's germline CDR1 is SEHNR and CDR2 FQNEAQ (reference sequence). The CDR3 sequence is 15 residues long. V lost 5 bases and J 1 base, leaving 11 bases between the germline ends. The CDR3 region has the DNA TGTGCCAGCAGCGCAGTGGTTCAGAACACCGGGGAGCTGTTTTTT. This codes for CASSAVVQNTGELFF.

This clone occurred a few times. The J gene is TRBJ1-4, the V gene TRBV11-2; a weak D match, TRBD1 (6 bases). Germline V gene lookup returns CDR1 SGHAT and CDR2 FQNNGV. CDR3 length equals 18 residues. The V gene lost 6 bases and the J gene lost 0 bases, with 20 bases spanning the gap. In DNA, the CDR3 is TGTGCCAGCAGTCCGGGGGCAGGGTTCGCCACAACTAATGAAAAACTGTTTTTT. It encodes CASSPGAGFATTNEKLFF. Supplemented by reference TRBV11-2 and TRBJ1-4, the full variable domain reads EAGVAQSPRYKIIEKRQSVAFWCNPISGHATLYWYQQILGQGPKLLIQFQNNGVVDDSQLPKDRFSAERLKGVDSTLKIQPAKLEDSAVYLCASSPGAGFATTNEKLFFGSGTQLSVL.

There are many counts of this clone. The sample has other DNA sequences that encode this CDR3 too. The CDR3 nucleotides are TGTGCCAGCAGCCGACAGAACAATGAGCAGTTCTTC. It specifies CASSRQNNEQFF. The rearrangement links TRBV6-2 or TRBV6-3 to TRBJ2-1; possible D gene TRBD1, 5 bases. CDR3 length: 12 residues. Per germline, CDR1 MNHEY and CDR2 SVGEGT. Deletions cut 6 bases from V and 5 bases from J, with 8 bases between.

This clone was counted ten times or more. The V and J genes are TRBV5-5 and TRBJ2-2; D is perhaps TRBD2 (7 bases). CDR3 length: 16 residues. Germline V CDR1 and CDR2: SGHKS, YYEKEE (reference sequence). Trimming pared 0 bases from V and 3 bases from J, leaving 12 bases between. The CDR3 sequence is CASSLEGGPYTGELFF. The CDR3 DNA reads as TGTGCCAGCAGCTTGGAGGGGGGGCCCTACACCGGGGAGCTGTTTTTT.

This clone has at least ten counts. In the same sample, other DNA sequences code for this CDR3. The rearrangement joins TRBV19 to TRBJ1-2; tentative D call: TRBD1 (5 bases). Trimming removed 3 bases from V and 7 bases from J, with 18 bases in between. CDR3 length: 15 residues. Looked up from germline, CDR1 is LNHDA and CDR2 is SQIVND (reference sequence). The chain's CDR3 is CASSIVGGRPSGYTF. The CDR3 nucleotides read TGTGCCAGTAGTATCGTCGGGGGGAGACCTTCTGGCTACACCTTC.

This clone occurred many times. The rearrangement joins TRBV2 to TRBJ2-2; D not certain. Looked up from germline, CDR1 is SNHLY and CDR2 is FYNNEI. The CDR3 consists of 14 residues. V lost 9 bases to trimming and J lost 1 base, with 12 bases between them. The CDR3 is CASKETVNTGELFF. The CDR3 bases are TGTGCCAGTAAGGAGACGGTGAACACCGGGGAGCTGTTTTTT.